The rows below give T cell receptor beta chains drawn from one sample of a study of cytomegalovirus exposure and HLA in healthy donors. Libraries were prepared by immunoSEQ multiplex PCR; TCRdb keeps only in-frame clonotypes and omits some of them. The table lists about 120,000 clones, over 60% of them singletons. The material sequenced was PBMCs. The receptors originated from a female donor in good health and CMV-seronegative. The CDR3 runs from the conserved cysteine through the conserved F or W. Each record gives: J gene, V gene, D gene, clone size, CDR3 DNA, CDR3 protein. D genes are given only for firm matches. Clone size is not always given. Where it is, it says once, few, many or a class for expanded clones.

J: TRBJ2-1
V: TRBV2
D: TRBD2
size: NA
DNA: TGTGCCAGCAGTGCCTGGACTAGCGGGGGTACCGGTGAGCAGTTCTTC
CDR3: CASSAWTSGGTGEQFF

J: TRBJ2-7
V: TRBV7-8
D: NA
size: NA
DNA: TGTGCCAGCAGCCACCGGCGGATCTCGGCCTACGAGCAGTACTTC
CDR3: CASSHRRISAYEQYF

J: TRBJ1-4
V: TRBV5-4
D: NA
size: few
DNA: TGTGCCAGCAGCAAGAACAGGGAGGAAAAACTGTTTTTT
CDR3: CASSKNREEKLFF

J: TRBJ2-7
V: TRBV14
D: TRBD2
size: NA
DNA: TGTGCCAGCAGCCAAGGGGGCGGGGGTCACTACTCCTACGAGCAGTACTTC
CDR3: CASSQGGGGHYSYEQYF

J: TRBJ2-2
V: TRBV5-1
D: TRBD1
size: NA
DNA: TGCGCCAGCAGCTTGGTGTTGGGGGCAGGGGGCGCTTACGGCGGGGAGCTGTTTTTT
CDR3: CASSLVLGAGGAYGGELFF

J: TRBJ1-1
V: TRBV5-1
D: TRBD1
size: NA
DNA: TGCGCCAGCAGCCTTGGGACAGGGGGTGAAGCTTTCTTT
CDR3: CASSLGTGGEAFF

J: TRBJ2-7
V: TRBV11-2
D: NA
size: NA
DNA: TGTGCCAGCAGCTCAGTTCAGGGGACCAACGAGCAGTACTTC
CDR3: CASSSVQGTNEQYF

J: TRBJ2-5
V: TRBV4-3
D: TRBD2
size: NA
DNA: TGCGCCAGCAGCCACGGACTAGCGGGGACCGAGACCCAGTACTTC
CDR3: CASSHGLAGTETQYF

J: TRBJ2-1
V: TRBV28
D: NA
size: NA
DNA: TGTGCCAGCAGCCGAAGTGACAGGCCCCCTCTCGATGAGCAGTTCTTC
CDR3: CASSRSDRPPLDEQFF

J: TRBJ2-5
V: TRBV6-1
D: TRBD2
size: once
DNA: TGTGCCAGCAGTGAATCTAGCGGGGGGGGGCAAGAGACCCAGTACTTC
CDR3: CASSESSGGGQETQYF

J: TRBJ2-7
V: TRBV7-9
D: TRBD1
size: NA
DNA: TGTGCCGGAAGGACAGGGGACTACGAGCAGTACTTC
CDR3: CAGRTGDYEQYF

J: TRBJ2-3
V: TRBV5-4
D: NA
size: NA
DNA: TGTGCCAGCAGCTTGGCTTCTACTCCTACTCGCACAGATACGCAGTATTTT
CDR3: CASSLASTPTRTDTQYF

J: TRBJ2-7
V: TRBV5-5
D: NA
size: NA
DNA: TGTGCCAGCAGCTCCGGCGGGGTGGGCGCCTACGAGCAGTACTTC
CDR3: CASSSGGVGAYEQYF

J: TRBJ1-4
V: TRBV6-5
D: TRBD1
size: few
DNA: TGTGCCAGCAGTTACTCAGGACAGGGTGACAAACTGTTTTTT
CDR3: CASSYSGQGDKLFF

J: TRBJ2-3
V: TRBV7-9
D: TRBD2
size: NA
DNA: TGTGCCAGCAGCCCTGCGGAAGGAGTAGCGGGGAAGACGCAGTATTTT
CDR3: CASSPAEGVAGKTQYF

J: TRBJ2-7
V: TRBV27
D: NA
size: NA
DNA: TGTGCCAGCAGTTTCGGGGGGCGCGAGACCTACGAGCAGTACTTC
CDR3: CASSFGGRETYEQYF

J: TRBJ1-1
V: TRBV29-1
D: NA
size: NA
DNA: TGCAGCGTAGGGGGTCGTATACGGAACACTGAAGCTTTCTTT
CDR3: CSVGGRIRNTEAFF

J: TRBJ1-1
V: TRBV9
D: NA
size: NA
DNA: TGTGCCAGCAGCGTAGCGGTGAACACTGAAGCTTTCTTT
CDR3: CASSVAVNTEAFF

J: TRBJ1-6
V: TRBV6-6
D: NA
size: few
DNA: TGTGCCAGCAGTTACCCCCTCCAGGGACTCAACTCACCCCTCCACTTT
CDR3: CASSYPLQGLNSPLHF

J: TRBJ2-5
V: TRBV11-3
D: TRBD1
size: NA
DNA: TGTGCCAGCAGCTACGAGACAGGGGGCTTGGAGACCCAGTACTTC
CDR3: CASSYETGGLETQYF

J: TRBJ2-5
V: TRBV7-9
D: TRBD2
size: NA
DNA: TGTGCCAGCATCTATTCTAGCGGGGGGAGACAAGAGACCCAGTACTTC
CDR3: CASIYSSGGRQETQYF

J: TRBJ2-1
V: TRBV6-4
D: TRBD2
size: NA
DNA: TGTGCCAGCAGTGACTCGATAAGCGGGGGGGCCAGAGAGCAGTTCTTC
CDR3: CASSDSISGGAREQFF

J: TRBJ2-1
V: TRBV18
D: NA
size: NA
DNA: TGTGCCAGCTCACCGGAGGGGGGGAACAATGAGCAGTTCTTC
CDR3: CASSPEGGNNEQFF

J: TRBJ2-5
V: TRBV27
D: NA
size: NA
DNA: TGTGCCAGCAGTTTATGGGGCGGCCAAGAGACCCAGTACTTC
CDR3: CASSLWGGQETQYF

J: TRBJ2-3
V: TRBV9
D: TRBD2
size: NA
DNA: TGTGCCAGCAGCCTTTCGCTAGCGGGGGGGGATACGCAGTATTTT
CDR3: CASSLSLAGGDTQYF

J: TRBJ1-2
V: TRBV7-9
D: NA
size: NA
DNA: TGTGCCATCCGTCCAGCGGGGGCTGGGTATGGCTACACCTTC
CDR3: CAIRPAGAGYGYTF

J: TRBJ2-1
V: TRBV7-9
D: TRBD2
size: NA
DNA: TGTGCCAGCAGCTTTAGCGGGGGGGGATACAATGAGCAGTTCTTC
CDR3: CASSFSGGGYNEQFF

J: TRBJ2-5
V: TRBV15
D: NA
size: NA
DNA: TGTGCCACCAGCAGAGCGACCGGGTCACAAGAGACCCAGTACTTC
CDR3: CATSRATGSQETQYF

J: TRBJ2-1
V: TRBV5-7
D: NA
size: NA
DNA: TGTGCCAGCAGCCTCGGCACTAGGGAGGCTAGGAGTGAGCAGTTCTTC
CDR3: CASSLGTREARSEQFF

J: TRBJ1-2
V: TRBV18
D: TRBD1
size: NA
DNA: TGTGCCAGCTCACCACGGTCAGGGGGAAACTATGGCTACACCTTC
CDR3: CASSPRSGGNYGYTF

J: TRBJ1-1
V: TRBV7-3
D: NA
size: NA
DNA: TGTGCCAGCAGCTTAACTGTAATGGCAGGGCGGAGCACTGAAGCTTTCTTT
CDR3: CASSLTVMAGRSTEAFF

J: TRBJ1-2
V: TRBV6-1
D: NA
size: NA
DNA: TGTGCCAGCAGTGAACTCGGCTATGGCTACACCTTC
CDR3: CASSELGYGYTF

J: TRBJ1-5
V: TRBV15
D: NA
size: NA
DNA: TGTGCCACCAGCAGAGGGGGGAGGTATGAGCCCCAGCATTTT
CDR3: CATSRGGRYEPQHF